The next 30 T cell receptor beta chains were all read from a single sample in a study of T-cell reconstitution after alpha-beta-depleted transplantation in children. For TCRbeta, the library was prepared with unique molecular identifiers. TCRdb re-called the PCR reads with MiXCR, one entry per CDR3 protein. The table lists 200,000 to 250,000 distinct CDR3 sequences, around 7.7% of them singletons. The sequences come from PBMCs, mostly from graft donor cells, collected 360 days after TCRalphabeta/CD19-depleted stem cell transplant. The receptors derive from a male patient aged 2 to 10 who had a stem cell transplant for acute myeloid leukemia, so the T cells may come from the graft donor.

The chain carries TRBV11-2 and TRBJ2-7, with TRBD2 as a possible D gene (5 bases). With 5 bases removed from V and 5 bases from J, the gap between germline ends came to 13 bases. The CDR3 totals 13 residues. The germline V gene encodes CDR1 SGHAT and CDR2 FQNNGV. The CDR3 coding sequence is TGTGCCAGCAGCATTAGAGAGGGAAACGAGCAGTACTTC. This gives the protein CASSIREGNEQYF.

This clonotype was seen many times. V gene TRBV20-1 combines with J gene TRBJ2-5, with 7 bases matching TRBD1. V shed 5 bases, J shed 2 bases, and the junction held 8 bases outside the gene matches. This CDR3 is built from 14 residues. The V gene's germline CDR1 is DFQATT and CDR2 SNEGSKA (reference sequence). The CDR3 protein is CSAQKQGKQETQYF. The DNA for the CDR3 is TGCAGTGCTCAGAAACAGGGGAAACAAGAGACCCAGTACTTC.

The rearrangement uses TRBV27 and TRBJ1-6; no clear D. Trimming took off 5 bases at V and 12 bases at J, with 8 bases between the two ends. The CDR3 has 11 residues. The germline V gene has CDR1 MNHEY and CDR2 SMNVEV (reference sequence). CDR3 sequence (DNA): TGTGCCAGCAGTATCCCGGGACCCCTCCACTTT. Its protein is CASSIPGPLHF.

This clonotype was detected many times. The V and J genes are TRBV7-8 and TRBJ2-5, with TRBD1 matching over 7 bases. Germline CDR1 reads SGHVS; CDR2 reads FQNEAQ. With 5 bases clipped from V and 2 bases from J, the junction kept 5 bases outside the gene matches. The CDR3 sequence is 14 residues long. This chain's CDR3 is CASSPGTAQETQYF. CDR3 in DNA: TGTGCCAGCAGCCCGGGGACAGCACAAGAGACCCAGTACTTC.

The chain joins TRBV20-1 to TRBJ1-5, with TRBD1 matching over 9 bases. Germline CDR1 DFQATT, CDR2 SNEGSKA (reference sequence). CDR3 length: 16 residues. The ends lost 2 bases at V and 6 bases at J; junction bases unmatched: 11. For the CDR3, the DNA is TGCAGTGCTAGAAACCCGGACAGGGGAGGGCCTCAGCCCCAGCATTTT. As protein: CSARNPDRGGPQPQHF.

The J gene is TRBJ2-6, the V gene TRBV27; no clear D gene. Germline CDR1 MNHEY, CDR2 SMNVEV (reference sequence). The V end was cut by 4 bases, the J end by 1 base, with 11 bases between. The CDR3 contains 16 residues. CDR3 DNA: TGTGCCAGCAGTTCCGTTGGGTTTTCTGGGGCCAACGTCCTGACTTTC. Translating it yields CASSSVGFSGANVLTF.

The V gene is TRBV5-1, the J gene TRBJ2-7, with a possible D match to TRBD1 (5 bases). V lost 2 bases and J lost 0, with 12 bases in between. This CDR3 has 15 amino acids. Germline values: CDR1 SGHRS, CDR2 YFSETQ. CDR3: CASSLNRPSSYEQYF. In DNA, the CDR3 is TGCGCCAGCAGCTTAAACAGGCCTAGCTCCTACGAGCAGTACTTC.

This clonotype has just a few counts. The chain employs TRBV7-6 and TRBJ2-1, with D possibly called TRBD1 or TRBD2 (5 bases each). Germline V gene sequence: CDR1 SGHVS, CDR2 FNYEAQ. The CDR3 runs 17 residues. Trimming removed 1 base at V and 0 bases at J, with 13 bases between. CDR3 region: CASSLGGTARSYNEQFF. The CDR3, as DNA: TGTGCCAGCAGCTTAGGTGGGACGGCCCGCTCCTACAATGAGCAGTTCTTC.

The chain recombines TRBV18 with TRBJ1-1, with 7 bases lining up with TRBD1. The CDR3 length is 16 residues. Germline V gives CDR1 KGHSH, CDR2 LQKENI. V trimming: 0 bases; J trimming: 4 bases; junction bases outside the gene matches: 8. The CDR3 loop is CASSPPSRDSSTEAFF. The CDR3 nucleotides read TGTGCCAGCTCACCACCCAGCAGGGACAGTAGCACTGAAGCTTTCTTT.

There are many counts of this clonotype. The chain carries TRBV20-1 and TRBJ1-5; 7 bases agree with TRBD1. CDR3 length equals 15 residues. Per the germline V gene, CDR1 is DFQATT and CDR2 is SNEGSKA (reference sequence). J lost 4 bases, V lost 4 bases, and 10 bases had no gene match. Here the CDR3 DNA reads TGCAGTGCTACCGGGACTCTCAGGGGGAATCAGCCCCAGCATTTT. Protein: CSATGTLRGNQPQHF.

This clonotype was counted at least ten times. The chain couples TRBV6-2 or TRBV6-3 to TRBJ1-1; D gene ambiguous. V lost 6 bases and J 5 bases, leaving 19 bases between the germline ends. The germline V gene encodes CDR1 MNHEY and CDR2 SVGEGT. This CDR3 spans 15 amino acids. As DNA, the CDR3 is TGTGCCAGCAGAGACCAGGCCGCCCCCGGTACTGAAGCTTTCTTT. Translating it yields CASRDQAAPGTEAFF.

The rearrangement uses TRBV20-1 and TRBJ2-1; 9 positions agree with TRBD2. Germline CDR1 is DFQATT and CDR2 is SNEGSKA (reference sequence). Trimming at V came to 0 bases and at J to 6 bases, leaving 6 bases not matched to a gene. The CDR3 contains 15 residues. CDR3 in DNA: TGCAGTGCTAGAGAGGCGGGAGGGCCCCGCAATGAGCAGTTCTTC. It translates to CSAREAGGPRNEQFF.

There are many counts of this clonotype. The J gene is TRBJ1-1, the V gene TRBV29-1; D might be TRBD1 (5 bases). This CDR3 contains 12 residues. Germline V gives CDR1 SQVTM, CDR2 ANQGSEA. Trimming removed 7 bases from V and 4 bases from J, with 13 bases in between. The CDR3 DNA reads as TGCAGCGCCCGTTGGGGGGGCACTGAAGCTTTCTTT. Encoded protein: CSARWGGTEAFF. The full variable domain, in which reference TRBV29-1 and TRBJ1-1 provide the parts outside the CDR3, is SAVISQKPSRDICQRGTSLTIQCQVDSQVTMMFWYRQQPGQSLTLIATANQGSEATYESGFVIDKFPISRPNLTFSTLTVSNMSPEDSSIYLCSARWGGTEAFFGQGTRLTVV.

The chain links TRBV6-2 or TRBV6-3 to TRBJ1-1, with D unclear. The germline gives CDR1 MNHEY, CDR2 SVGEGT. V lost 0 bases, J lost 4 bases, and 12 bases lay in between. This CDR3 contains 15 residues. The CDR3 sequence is CASSYSIRAGTEAFF. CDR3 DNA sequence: TGTGCCAGCAGTTACTCGATCCGGGCGGGCACTGAAGCTTTCTTT.

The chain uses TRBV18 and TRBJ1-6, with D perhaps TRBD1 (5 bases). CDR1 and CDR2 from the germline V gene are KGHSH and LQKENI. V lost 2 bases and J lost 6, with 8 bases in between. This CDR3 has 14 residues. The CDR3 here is CASSPGGANSPLHF. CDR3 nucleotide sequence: TGTGCCAGCTCACCAGGAGGGGCTAATTCACCCCTCCACTTT.

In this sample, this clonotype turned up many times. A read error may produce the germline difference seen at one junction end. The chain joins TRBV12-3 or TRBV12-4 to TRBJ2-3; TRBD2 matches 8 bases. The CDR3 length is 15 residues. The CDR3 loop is CASSLAGGSTDTQYF. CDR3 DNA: TGCGCCAGCAGCTTGGCGGGGGGTAGCACAGATACGCAGTATTTT.

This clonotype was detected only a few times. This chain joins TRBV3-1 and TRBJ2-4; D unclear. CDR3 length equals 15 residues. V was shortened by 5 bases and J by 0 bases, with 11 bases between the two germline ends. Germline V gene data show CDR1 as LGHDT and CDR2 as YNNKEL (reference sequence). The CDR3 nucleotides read TGTGCCAGCAGCGAGACCAGTGTAGCCAAAAACATTCAGTACTTC. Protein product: CASSETSVAKNIQYF. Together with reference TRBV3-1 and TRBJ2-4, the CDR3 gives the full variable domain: DTAVSQTPKYLVTQMGNDKSIKCEQNLGHDTMYWYKQDSKKFLKIMFSYNNKELIINETVPNRFSPKSPDKAHLNLHINSLELGDSAVYFCASSETSVAKNIQYFGAGTRLSVL.

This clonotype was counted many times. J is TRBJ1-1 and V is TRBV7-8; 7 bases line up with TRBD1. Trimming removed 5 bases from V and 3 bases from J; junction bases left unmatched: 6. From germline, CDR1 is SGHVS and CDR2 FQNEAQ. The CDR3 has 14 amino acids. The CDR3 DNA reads TGTGCCAGCAGCGTGACAGGGCGGGACACTGAAGCTTTCTTT. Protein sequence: CASSVTGRDTEAFF.

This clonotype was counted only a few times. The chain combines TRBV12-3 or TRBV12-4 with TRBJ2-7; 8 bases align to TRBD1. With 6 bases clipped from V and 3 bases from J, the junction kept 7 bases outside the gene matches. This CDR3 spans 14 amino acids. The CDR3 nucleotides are TGTGCCAGCAGCTCAGACAGGGGACTCTACGAGCAGTACTTC. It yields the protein CASSSDRGLYEQYF.

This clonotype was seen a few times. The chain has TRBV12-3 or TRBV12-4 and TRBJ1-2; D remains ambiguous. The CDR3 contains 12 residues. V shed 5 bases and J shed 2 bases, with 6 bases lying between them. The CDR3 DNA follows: TGTGCCAGCAGTCTAGAAAACTATGGCTACACCTTC. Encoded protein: CASSLENYGYTF.

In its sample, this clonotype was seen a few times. The CDR3 sequence: CAWSVFRTSGMVYEQYF. CDR3 DNA sequence: TGTGCCTGGAGTGTATTTAGGACTAGCGGTATGGTTTACGAGCAGTACTTC. The chain uses TRBV30 and TRBJ2-7; 10 bases fit TRBD2. Germline V gene data show CDR1 as GTSNPN and CDR2 as SVGIG (reference sequence). J was trimmed by 4 bases and V by 0 bases; bases with no gene match: 12. This CDR3 spans 17 amino acids.

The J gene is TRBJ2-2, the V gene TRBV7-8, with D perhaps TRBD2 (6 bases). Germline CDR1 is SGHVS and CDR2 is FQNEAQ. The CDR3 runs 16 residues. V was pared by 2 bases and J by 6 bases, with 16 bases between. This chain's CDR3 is CASSLKGLTFPGELFF. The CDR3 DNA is TGTGCCAGCAGCTTAAAGGGACTTACATTTCCCGGGGAGCTGTTTTTT.

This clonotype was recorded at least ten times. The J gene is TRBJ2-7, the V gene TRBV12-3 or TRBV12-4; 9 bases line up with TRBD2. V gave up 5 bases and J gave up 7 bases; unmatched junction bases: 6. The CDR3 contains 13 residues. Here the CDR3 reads CASSPSGRWEQYF. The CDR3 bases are TGTGCCAGCAGTCCCAGCGGGAGGTGGGAGCAGTACTTC.

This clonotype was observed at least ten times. CDR3 protein: CATSSGVYSYNEQFF. The CDR3 bases are TGTGCCACCAGCAGTGGGGTCTACTCCTACAATGAGCAGTTCTTC. V gene TRBV15 combines with J gene TRBJ2-1, with D uncertain. V lost 3 bases, J lost 0 bases, and 9 bases lay in between. The CDR3 totals 15 residues. Germline-derived CDR1 and CDR2 are LNHNV and YYDKDF (reference sequence).

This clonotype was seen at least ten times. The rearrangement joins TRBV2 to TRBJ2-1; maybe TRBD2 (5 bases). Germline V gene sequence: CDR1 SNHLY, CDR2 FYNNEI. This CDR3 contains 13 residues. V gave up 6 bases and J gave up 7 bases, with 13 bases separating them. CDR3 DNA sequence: TGTGCCAGCAGGGCGGACTCGGGGAATGAGCAGTTCTTC. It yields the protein CASRADSGNEQFF.

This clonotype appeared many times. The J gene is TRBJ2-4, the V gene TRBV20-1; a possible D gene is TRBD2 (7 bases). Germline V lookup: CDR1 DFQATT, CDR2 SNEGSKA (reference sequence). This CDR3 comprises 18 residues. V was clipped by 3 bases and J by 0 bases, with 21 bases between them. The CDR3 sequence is CSASPGGSHPIAKNIQYF. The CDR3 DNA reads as TGCAGTGCTAGTCCGGGGGGCTCGCATCCTATAGCCAAAAACATTCAGTACTTC.

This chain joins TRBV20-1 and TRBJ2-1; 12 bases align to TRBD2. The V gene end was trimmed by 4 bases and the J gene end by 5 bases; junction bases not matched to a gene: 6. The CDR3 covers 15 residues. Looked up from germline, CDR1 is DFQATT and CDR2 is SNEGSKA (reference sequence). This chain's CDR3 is CSATSGRAPDNEQFF. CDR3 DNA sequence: TGCAGTGCTACTAGCGGGAGGGCCCCCGACAATGAGCAGTTCTTC.

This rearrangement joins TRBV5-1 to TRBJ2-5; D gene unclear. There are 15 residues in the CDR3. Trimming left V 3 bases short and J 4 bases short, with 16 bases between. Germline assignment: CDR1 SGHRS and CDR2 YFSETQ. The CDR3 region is CASSSGRASGETQYF. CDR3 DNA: TGCGCCAGCAGCTCCGGACGGGCGAGTGGAGAGACCCAGTACTTC.

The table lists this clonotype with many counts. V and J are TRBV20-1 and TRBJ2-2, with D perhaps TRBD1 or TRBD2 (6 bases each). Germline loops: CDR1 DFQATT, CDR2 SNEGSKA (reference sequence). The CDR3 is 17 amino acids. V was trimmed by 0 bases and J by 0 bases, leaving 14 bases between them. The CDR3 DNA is TGCAGTGCTAGAGATCTTAGGAGGGGGGCGAACACCGGGGAGCTGTTTTTT. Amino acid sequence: CSARDLRRGANTGELFF.

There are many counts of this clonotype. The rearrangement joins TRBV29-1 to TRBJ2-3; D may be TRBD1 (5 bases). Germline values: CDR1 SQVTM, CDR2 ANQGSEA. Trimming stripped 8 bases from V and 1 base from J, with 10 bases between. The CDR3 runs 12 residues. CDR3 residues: CSSQGGTDTQYF. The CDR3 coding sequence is TGCAGCTCCCAGGGTGGCACAGATACGCAGTATTTT.